Listed here is a single T cell receptor (beta chain). Prominent immunodeficiency with autoinflammation defined PRAID. Profiled with immunoSEQ multiplex PCR; TCRdb holds only in-frame clones, not every one. The table lists tens of thousands of clones, roughly 93% of them singletons. This sample stems from a study of stem cell transplantation in POMP-related autoinflammatory disease. Study at large: Hypothesis: faulty thymoproteasomes impair CD8+ T-cell selection, skewing TRB repertoires. Before transplant, CD4+ T cells skewed naive and CD8+ proportions were low.

The clonotype originates from a human patient with POMP-related autoinflammation and immune dysregulation (PRAID). A share of the T cells may be of graft donor origin. Sequencing was performed on CD4+ T cells from PBMCs, taken after stem cell transplantation.

The CDR3, as DNA: TGTGCCAGCAGTCCCCGAGTGACTAGCAAATCCTACAATGAGCAGTTCTTC. Its protein product is CASSPRVTSKSYNEQFF. The chain links TRBV7-9 to TRBJ2-1, with 7 bases lining up with TRBD2. The germline V gene has CDR1 SEHNR and CDR2 FQNEAQ (reference sequence). This CDR3 has 17 residues. After removal of 6 bases from V and 1 base from J, the junction contained 12 bases not matched to a gene.